This T cell receptor (beta chain) comes out of a study of blood T cell repertoires in COVID-19 (TCRdb year 2020). With regard to the full study: The collaborator samples originated in the United States, Italy and Spain and spanned the acute and convalescent phases of COVID-19. Where available, HLA class I and class II types were obtained from metadata supplied by the sample provider rather than from assay-based typing. Deeply sampled blood TCRbeta repertoires from subjects exposed to, actively infected with, or recovered from COVID-19 were included in the dataset. The sample metadata nearly always contained a de-identified subject ID, COVID-19 status, age in years and sex. The repertoires were released in a freely available public database intended as a resource for research on the immune response to SARS-CoV-2. The prospective study material was composed of cDNA or gDNA derived from T cells, B-cell-depleted T cells, or PBMCs. Samples were obtained from the ongoing ImmuneRACE study (first 160 participants) and from 1,254 subjects provided by 6 global collaborators. Overall study outcomes, separate from this receptor: The amount of clinical and demographic metadata varied by source and participant and was provided uncurated.

The immunoSEQ Assay, a bias-controlled multiplex PCR, was used to amplify TCRbeta CDR3 regions from genomic DNA. Concerning the study's data processing: Within the assay, amplification of reference gene primers was used to estimate how many nucleated cells each sample contained. Sequence reads were collapsed and filtered to measure the absolute abundance of every unique TCRbeta CDR3 rearrangement. For each sample, productive Simpson clonality was calculated by taking the square root of Simpson's diversity index across productive rearrangements. In TCRdb, the immuneACCESS table is reduced to in-frame sequences with V and J assigned. These tables do not hold every clone; where another copy was compared, an unresolved V gene accounts for under half, and the others remain unexplained. The V and J calls and clone size are taken from that table; D and trimming were inferred from the DNA. Across this sample there are around 180,000 clones, with approximately 90% seen only once. 4.4% of the sample is held by the ten biggest clonotypes.

Comments on this clone: Its antigen remains undetermined. Base qualities are missing; no much larger clone stands one base away.

Whole blood was collected in K2EDTA tubes by collaborating institutions according to the institutions' own protocols. For TCRbeta analysis, collaborators shipped samples in one of three forms: frozen whole blood, isolated PBMCs, or DNA extracted from either of those sample types. V is pared back by 6 bases and J by 0 bases, with 11 bases lying between the germline termini. The CDR3 measures 14 amino acids from cysteine to phenylalanine. The entry retains the CDR3 DNA only, 42 bases that are in frame from base 1. Sequences MDHEN (CDR1) and SYDVKM (CDR2) are obtained from the germline V gene. The receptor was isolated from a human donor in a cohort sampled during active COVID-19. Material: peripheral blood. Recombination connected TRBV28 to TRBJ1-1; perhaps TRBD1 is the D gene, with 5 bases matching. The CDR3 region reads CASRPGLLNTEAFF. Read as DNA, the sequence is TGTGCCAGCAGGCCGGGACTCTTGAACACTGAAGCTTTCTTT.